Listed here are 2 T cell receptor beta chains from one sample, sequenced in a study of shared T cell receptors in the human thymus (dated by TCRdb to the early 2020s). Receptors were amplified or captured by the immunoSEQ multiplex PCR assay. Sourced from immuneACCESS, this table was stored by TCRdb with only in-frame sequences that have V and J called. A share of the clones is absent; for the studies checked, an unresolved V gene accounts for under half, and the remainder has no known explanation. This sample is represented by 650,000 to 950,000 clones; approximately 85% of them were singletons. Jointly, the top ten make up roughly 0.01% of the sample. These same records also appear under a second study, on human thymus T cells.

Sample: thymocytes. Receptor source: a girl under three years old with a congenital heart defect. Donor details come from another sample of the same person, matched by shared clones.

V and J are TRBV14 and TRBJ1-1, with D tentatively TRBD1 (5 bases). The CDR3 runs to 17 residues. Germline CDR1 is SGHDN and CDR2 is FVKESK. V lost 0 bases and J 7 bases, leaving 21 bases between the germline ends. DNA for the CDR3: TGTGCCAGCAGCCAAGATAGAGTGAGACAGAACACGTGTGAAGCTTTCTTT. It translates to CASSQDRVRQNTCEAFF.

The chain combines TRBV5-4 with TRBJ2-3; 16 nucleotides match TRBD2. In germline, CDR1 is SGHNT, CDR2 YYREEE (reference sequence). This CDR3 region has 19 residues. With V trimmed by 0 bases and J by 2 bases, 6 bases remained unmatched. The CDR3 is CASSLEGLAGGRDTDTQYF. The CDR3 DNA reads TGTGCCAGCAGCTTGGAGGGACTAGCGGGGGGGAGAGACACAGATACGCAGTATTTT.